Here is one T cell receptor (beta chain) with its context. Which antigen it targets is not known. One base away there is no much larger clone; base qualities are not given. What the time point label conveys for this sample: baseline before first vaccination. Samples from vaccinated people were obtained from the UK trials COV001 and COV002, which included a single-blind randomized controlled phase 2/3 trial of AZD1222 (ChAdOx1 nCoV-19) in healthy adults. For TCRbeta chain sequencing, PBMC samples were collected from trial participants at day 0 and at day 28 after the second dose. The data are from a study of T cell responses to AZD1222 COVID-19 vaccine (TCRdb year 2021). Study-wide context: Because spike-specific TCR depth and breadth did not differ between the two schedules, AZD1222 recipients who got a second dose at roughly 4 weeks were pooled with those who got a second dose at roughly 12 weeks. TCR sequencing covered roughly 230 trial participants: 200 to 210 given two doses of AZD1222 and around 25 given two doses of MenACWY control vaccine. Trial participants were enrolled into age subgroups of 18-55, 56-69 and 70-plus years, which contained around 150, 29 and 61 TCR-sequenced participants, respectively.

The CDR3 regions of human TCRbeta chains were analyzed by immunosequencing. Per the source publication's procedure: TCRs in the repertoires were matched against a reference library of SARS-CoV-2-specific TCRs that had been generated with the MIRA antigen-specificity platform. Breadth meant the fraction of unique TCRs that were SARS-CoV-2-associated, whereas depth meant the fraction of total T cells that were SARS-CoV-2-associated. Using the MIRA data, each spike-specific TCR was mapped to the spike region that the TCR reacts to and placed in a CD4 or CD8 class. Log10-transformed breadth and depth values were compared by one-way ANOVA with Sidak's multiple comparisons tests. TCRdb took over this immuneACCESS table, retaining in-frame rearrangements with V and J assigned. Such tables are incomplete; in checked studies, under half of the missing clones stem from an unresolved V gene, and the remainder is unexplained. That table is the source of V, J and clone size, and D and trimming were worked out from the DNA. Within this sample are about 100,000 clones, with about 90% of them counted one time only. The top ten clonotypes cover around 1.7% of the sample.

CDR1 and CDR2, per the germline V gene (reference sequence), are LNHDA and SQIVND. Germline trimming amounts to 5 bases on V and 3 bases on J, with 2 as the count of junction bases outside the gene matches. The CDR3, cysteine through phenylalanine, is 13 amino acids long. Only the CDR3 DNA stays, 39 bases, in frame from base 1. Results the study describes overall, beyond this receptor: In the small 56-69-year group, the increase in depth fell short of significance, most likely because of low power. Because no samples from the day 14 peak response were available, repertoires could be characterized only after the peak T cell response. Only a handful of AZD1222 recipients were SARS-CoV-2 seropositive at baseline, limiting conclusions about previously exposed vaccinees. Spike-specific TCR breadth and depth rose significantly after two AZD1222 doses compared with day 0 and with MenACWY recipients. The vaccine-associated CD4 TCRs covered the entire spike protein, and the dominant responses fell in regions 160-218 and 743-854. Reportedly, close to half of the unique spike-specific TCRs recognized epitopes lying outside the regions that are mutated in the B.1.351 and B.1.1.7 variants. Most participants were white British and females outnumbered males, and the authors suggested that clonal diversity may have been underestimated.

Sample: peripheral blood, taken on day 0 of AZD1222 vaccination. The rearranged segments are TRBV19 and TRBJ2-3, with 7 junctional bases fitting TRBD1. The receptor comes from an adult in good health. The CDR3 region has the sequence CASSQGDTDTQYF. DNA sequence: TGTGCCAGTAGTCAGGGGGATACAGATACGCAGTATTTT.